What follows are 17 T cell receptor beta chains derived from one specimen sequenced in a study of cytomegalovirus exposure and HLA in healthy donors (dated by TCRdb to between 2016 and 2019). To prepare the library, the immunoSEQ multiplex PCR assay was applied. The multiplex PCR relied on a mix of 60 forward primers for TCR Vbeta segments and 13 reverse primers for TCR Jbeta segments. Imported from immuneACCESS, the table was reduced by TCRdb to in-frame sequences with V and J called. These copies leave out some clones; in studies compared against another copy, an unresolved V gene accounts for under half, and the cause of the remainder is not known. The sample data list 180,000 or so clones, and about 75% of these were observed just once. The ten largest clonotypes hold over 11% of the sample. Source material: PBMCs. These receptors were collected from a man aged 50-60 years in good health and CMV-seropositive.

This clone was seen only once. The chain couples TRBV10-1 to TRBJ2-3; 7 nucleotides line up with TRBD2. Germline CDR1 reads WNHNN; CDR2 reads SYGVQD (reference sequence). This CDR3 is built from 13 residues. The junction had 7 bases not matched to a gene; V was cut back by 3 bases and J by 10 bases. The CDR3 region is CASSEVTSVAQYF. DNA of the CDR3: TGCGCCAGCAGTGAAGTAACTAGCGTGGCGCAGTATTTT.

J is TRBJ1-4 and V is TRBV4-1, with 10 bases fitting TRBD1. The CDR3 consists of 15 residues. The V and J ends lost 3 bases and 6 bases, in that order; junction bases with no gene match: 4. CDR1 and CDR2 from the germline V gene are MGHRA and YSYEKL. This CDR3 reads CASSHPGQGYEKLFF. In nucleotides, the CDR3 is TGCGCCAGCAGCCATCCGGGACAGGGGTATGAAAAACTGTTTTTT.

Only a few counts were recorded for this clone. The chain joins TRBV5-4 to TRBJ2-3; 11 positions agree with TRBD2. This CDR3 has 15 residues. Trimming removed 4 bases from V and 4 bases from J; junction bases left unmatched: 5. CDR1 is SGHNT, CDR2 YYREEE, per germline (reference sequence). Here the CDR3 reads CASSTGSGGADTQYF. In nucleotides, the CDR3 is TGTGCCAGCAGCACCGGTAGCGGGGGGGCAGATACGCAGTATTTT.

The V call is TRBV9, the J call TRBJ1-2, with TRBD1 identical over 7 bases. With V trimmed by 5 bases and J by 0 bases, 13 bases remained unmatched. Germline CDR1 and CDR2: SGDLS and YYNGEE. The CDR3 covers 17 residues. The CDR3 region is CASSGDRQGGTNYGYTF. CDR3 nucleotide sequence: TGTGCCAGCAGTGGGGATCGACAGGGCGGGACTAACTATGGCTACACCTTC.

The chain is built from TRBV11-2 and TRBJ2-3, with D possibly TRBD1 on 8 matching bases. Germline assignment: CDR1 SGHAT and CDR2 FQNNGV. Trimming removed 7 bases from V and 3 bases from J, with 20 bases in between. This CDR3 is 16 amino acids long. CDR3 DNA: TGTGCCAGCACCGAATACAGGGGGGGTCGAACAGATACGCAGTATTTT. This translates into CASTEYRGGRTDTQYF.

The V call is TRBV19, the J call TRBJ2-1; D is possibly TRBD2 (5 bases). The CDR3 consists of 14 residues. The V end was cut by 7 bases, the J end by 9 bases, with 19 bases between. From germline, CDR1 is LNHDA and CDR2 SQIVND (reference sequence). The chain's CDR3 is CASTGERTWSEQFF. CDR3 DNA sequence: TGTGCCAGTACTGGGGAGAGAACATGGAGTGAGCAGTTCTTC.

The chain couples TRBV5-1 to TRBJ2-2, with a tentative D call TRBD1 (5 bases). Germline V gene sequence: CDR1 SGHRS, CDR2 YFSETQ. The CDR3 has 16 residues. V was pared by 0 bases and J by 1 base, with 10 bases between. CDR3 nucleotides: TGCGCCAGCAGCTTGGCCGACAGCCGGAACACCGGGGAGCTGTTTTTT. It translates to CASSLADSRNTGELFF.

This chain uses TRBV6-1 with TRBJ1-1; D remains ambiguous. Germline lookup yields CDR1 MNHNS and CDR2 SASEGT. The CDR3 is 11 residues long. Trimming took off 2 bases at V and 6 bases at J, with 4 bases between the two ends. CDR3 protein: CASSESSEAFF. The CDR3 DNA follows: TGTGCCAGCAGTGAATCTTCTGAAGCTTTCTTT.

The CDR3 sequence: CASSVGVGQGSYEQYF. In DNA form, the CDR3 reads TGTGCCAGCAGCGTAGGTGTGGGACAGGGCTCCTACGAGCAGTACTTC. This chain connects TRBV9 to TRBJ2-7; 9 positions agree with TRBD1. Germline V lookup: CDR1 SGDLS, CDR2 YYNGEE. Trimming removed 0 bases from V and 0 bases from J; junction bases left unmatched: 4. This CDR3 is 16 amino acids long.

This chain connects TRBV29-1 to TRBJ1-1; 8 bases are a match to TRBD1. Trimming cost V 6 bases and J 10 bases; bases outside gene matches: 13. CDR1 and CDR2 from the germline V gene are SQVTM and ANQGSEA. This CDR3 has 13 amino acids. Written as DNA, the CDR3 is TGCAGCGTGCAACCGACAGGGGAGGTTGTAGCTTTCTTT. This sequence encodes CSVQPTGEVVAFF.

The rearrangement links TRBV5-1 to TRBJ2-3; 10 bases agree with TRBD1. The length of the CDR3 is 14 residues. Trimming took 4 bases from V and 3 from J; bases not matched to a gene: 2. The germline V gene has CDR1 SGHRS and CDR2 YFSETQ. The CDR3 DNA follows: TGCGCCAGCAGCCGGACAGGGGGTACAGATACGCAGTATTTT. Protein product: CASSRTGGTDTQYF.

A remark on this clone: The sample carries other DNA sequences with the same CDR3. This chain joins TRBV5-6 and TRBJ2-5; unclear D gene. Germline loops: CDR1 SGHDT, CDR2 YYEEEE. CDR3 length equals 13 residues. The V end was cut by 0 bases, the J end by 2 bases, with 5 bases between. The CDR3 nucleotides read TGTGCCAGCAGCTTGGCACAGCAAGAGACCCAGTACTTC. This encodes CASSLAQQETQYF.

V and J are TRBV30 and TRBJ1-2; 7 positions match TRBD1. This CDR3 has 15 residues. Trimming cost V 0 bases and J 8 bases; bases outside gene matches: 12. CDR1 and CDR2 (germline): GTSNPN, SVGIG (reference sequence). This chain's CDR3 is CAWSVPYEGALGYTF. In nucleotides, the CDR3 is TGTGCCTGGAGTGTACCATACGAGGGGGCGCTGGGCTACACCTTC.

The chain carries TRBV19 and TRBJ2-3; tentatively, D is TRBD1 (5 bases). CDR1 and CDR2 (germline): LNHDA, SQIVND (reference sequence). V was shortened by 3 bases and J by 5 bases, with 12 bases between the two germline ends. CDR3 length: 14 amino acids. Here the CDR3 DNA reads TGTGCCAGTAGTATTAGACAGCCGGGAGATACGCAGTATTTT. Its protein is CASSIRQPGDTQYF.

The gene calls are TRBV4-1 and TRBJ1-1; TRBD1 matches at 8 bases. There are 13 residues in the CDR3. Germline values: CDR1 MGHRA, CDR2 YSYEKL. Unmatched junction bases numbered 5, after V lost 5 bases and J lost 6 bases. In DNA, the CDR3 is TGCGCCAGCAGCGGACAGGGAAACCCTGAAGCTTTCTTT. Translating gives CASSGQGNPEAFF.

The chain has TRBV29-1 and TRBJ1-1, with 7 bases fitting TRBD1. Germline V gene sequence: CDR1 SQVTM, CDR2 ANQGSEA. The CDR3 sequence is 14 residues long. Germline trimming cut 6 bases from V and 4 bases from J; bases unmatched to any gene: 11. DNA of the CDR3: TGCAGCGTCGCTGCCGCCGGGACAGTCACTGAAGCTTTCTTT. This codes for CSVAAAGTVTEAFF.

This clone was recorded a few times. This rearrangement joins TRBV6-1 to TRBJ1-1; TRBD1 matches at 8 bases. The junction had 6 bases not matched to a gene; V was cut back by 6 bases and J by 0 bases. The CDR3 consists of 15 residues. Germline V lookup: CDR1 MNHNS, CDR2 SASEGT. The CDR3 region is CASSRGQVMNTEAFF. The CDR3 coding sequence is TGTGCCAGCAGCCGGGGACAGGTCATGAACACTGAAGCTTTCTTT.